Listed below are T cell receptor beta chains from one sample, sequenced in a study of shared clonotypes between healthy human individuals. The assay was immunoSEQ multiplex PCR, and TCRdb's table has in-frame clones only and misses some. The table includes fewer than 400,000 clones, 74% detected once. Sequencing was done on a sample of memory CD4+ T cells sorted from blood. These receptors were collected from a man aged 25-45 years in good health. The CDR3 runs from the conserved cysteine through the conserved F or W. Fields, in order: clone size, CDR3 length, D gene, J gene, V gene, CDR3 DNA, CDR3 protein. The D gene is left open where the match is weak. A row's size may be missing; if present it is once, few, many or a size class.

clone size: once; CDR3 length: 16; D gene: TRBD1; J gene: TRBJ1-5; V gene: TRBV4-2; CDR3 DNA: TGTGCCAGCAGCCATGTGACAGGGGGTAACAATCAGCCCCAGCATTTT; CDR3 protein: CASSHVTGGNNQPQHF
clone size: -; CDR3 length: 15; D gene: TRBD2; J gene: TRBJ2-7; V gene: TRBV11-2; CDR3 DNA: TGTGCCAGCAGCTTTGGACTAGCGGAGTACTACGAGCAGTACTTC; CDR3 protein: CASSFGLAEYYEQYF
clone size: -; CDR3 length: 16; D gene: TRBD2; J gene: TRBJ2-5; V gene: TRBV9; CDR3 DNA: TGTGCCAGCAGCCCTGGAGGCGGGAGGGCCCAAGAGACCCAGTACTTC; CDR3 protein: CASSPGGGRAQETQYF
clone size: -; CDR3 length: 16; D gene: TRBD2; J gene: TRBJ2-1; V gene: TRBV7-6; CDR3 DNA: TGTGCCAGCAGCCCTTTCCCACTAGCGGGCTACAATGAGCAGTTCTTC; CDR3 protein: CASSPFPLAGYNEQFF
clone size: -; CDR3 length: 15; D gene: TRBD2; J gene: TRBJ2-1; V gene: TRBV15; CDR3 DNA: TGTGCCACCAGCAGAGCGACTAGCGGGATTAATGAGCAGTTCTTC; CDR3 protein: CATSRATSGINEQFF
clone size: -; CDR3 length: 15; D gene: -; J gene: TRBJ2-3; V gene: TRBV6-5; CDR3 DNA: TGTGCCAGCAGTTACCAGTACCGGGCCGCAGATACGCAGTATTTT; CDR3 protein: CASSYQYRAADTQYF
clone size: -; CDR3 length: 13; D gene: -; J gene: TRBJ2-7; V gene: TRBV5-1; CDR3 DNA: TGCGCCAGCAGCTTGGCGACTGGGAACGAGCAGTACTTC; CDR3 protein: CASSLATGNEQYF
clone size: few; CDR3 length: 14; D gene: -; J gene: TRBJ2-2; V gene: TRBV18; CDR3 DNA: TGTGCCAGCTCACCACCGGGGGCGAACGGGGAGCTGTTTTTT; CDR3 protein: CASSPPGANGELFF
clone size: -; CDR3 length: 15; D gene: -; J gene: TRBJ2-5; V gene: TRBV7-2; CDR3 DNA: TGTGCCAGCAGCTTAGCTTCCGGGTTCCAAGAGACCCAGTACTTC; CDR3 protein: CASSLASGFQETQYF
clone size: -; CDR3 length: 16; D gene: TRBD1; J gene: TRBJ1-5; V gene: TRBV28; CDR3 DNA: TGTGCCAGCTTTGGACAGGGAAAATCTAGCAATCAGCCCCAGCATTTT; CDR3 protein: CASFGQGKSSNQPQHF
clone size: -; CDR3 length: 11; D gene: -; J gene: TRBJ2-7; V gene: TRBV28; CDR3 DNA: TGTGCCACCACAGGGTCCTACGAGCAGTACTTC; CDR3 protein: CATTGSYEQYF
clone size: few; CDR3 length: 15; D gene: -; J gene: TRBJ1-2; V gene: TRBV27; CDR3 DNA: TGTGCCAGCAGTTTAAGGCCCCGCGAAGATTATGGCTACACCTTC; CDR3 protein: CASSLRPREDYGYTF
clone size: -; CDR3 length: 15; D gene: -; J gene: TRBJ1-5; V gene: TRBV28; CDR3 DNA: TGTGCCAGCAGTTCGGTGGGGGAGAGCAATCAGCCCCAGCATTTT; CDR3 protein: CASSSVGESNQPQHF
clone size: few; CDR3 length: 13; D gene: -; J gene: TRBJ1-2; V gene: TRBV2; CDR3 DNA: TGTGCCAGCATTCAGGACCATAACTATGGCTACACCTTC; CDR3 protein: CASIQDHNYGYTF
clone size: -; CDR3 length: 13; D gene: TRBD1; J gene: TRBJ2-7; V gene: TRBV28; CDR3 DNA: TGTGCCAGCAGCGGTACAGGGGGAAACGAGCAGTACTTC; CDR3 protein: CASSGTGGNEQYF
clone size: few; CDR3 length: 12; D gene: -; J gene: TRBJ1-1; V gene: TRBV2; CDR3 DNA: TGTGCCAGCAGTGAACAGTCCGAAAAAGCTTTCTTT; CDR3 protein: CASSEQSEKAFF
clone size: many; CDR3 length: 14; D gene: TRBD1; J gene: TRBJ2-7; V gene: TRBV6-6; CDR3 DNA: TGTGCCAGCAATATACAGGGGGTTTCCTACGAGCAGTACTTC; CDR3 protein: CASNIQGVSYEQYF
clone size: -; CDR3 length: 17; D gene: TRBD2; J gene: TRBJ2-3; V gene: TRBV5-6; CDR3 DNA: TGTGCCAGCAGCTCCCTTACTAGCGGGAGGGCCATAGATACGCAGTATTTT; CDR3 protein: CASSSLTSGRAIDTQYF
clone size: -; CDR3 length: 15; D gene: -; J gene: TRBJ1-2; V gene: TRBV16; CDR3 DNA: TGTGCCAGCAGCCCGAGCTCCCTCGGGGGGCGAGGCTACACCTTC; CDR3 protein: CASSPSSLGGRGYTF
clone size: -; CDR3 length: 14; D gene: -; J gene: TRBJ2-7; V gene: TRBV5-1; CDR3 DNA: TGCGCCAGCGGGGTAACAGGTGACCCCTACGAGCAGTACTTC; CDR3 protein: CASGVTGDPYEQYF
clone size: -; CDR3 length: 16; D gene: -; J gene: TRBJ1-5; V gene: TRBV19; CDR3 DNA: TGTGCCAGTAGTACTCGTCGTCGGGAGGGTGGGCAGCCCCAGCATTTT; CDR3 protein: CASSTRRREGGQPQHF
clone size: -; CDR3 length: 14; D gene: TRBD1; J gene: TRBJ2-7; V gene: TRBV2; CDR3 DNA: TGTGCCAGCAGGGAACAGGGGCCCGCCTACGAGCAGTACTTC; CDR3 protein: CASREQGPAYEQYF
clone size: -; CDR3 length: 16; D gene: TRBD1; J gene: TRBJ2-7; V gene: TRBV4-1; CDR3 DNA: TGCGCCAGCAGCCAAACTCGGACAGGGCATGCCTACGAGCAGTACTTC; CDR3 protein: CASSQTRTGHAYEQYF
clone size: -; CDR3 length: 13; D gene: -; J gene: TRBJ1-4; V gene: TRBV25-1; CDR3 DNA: TGTGCCAGCAGTGAATCTGGGGCCTTGGAACTGTTTTTT; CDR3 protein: CASSESGALELFF
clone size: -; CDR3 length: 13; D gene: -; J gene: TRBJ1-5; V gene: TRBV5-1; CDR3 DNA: TGCGCCAGCAGCTTGGAAGTCGATCAGCCCCAGCATTTT; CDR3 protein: CASSLEVDQPQHF
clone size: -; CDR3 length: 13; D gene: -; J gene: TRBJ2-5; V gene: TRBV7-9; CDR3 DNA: TGTGCCAGCAGCTTGGACATTGCAGGGACCCAGTACTTC; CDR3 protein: CASSLDIAGTQYF
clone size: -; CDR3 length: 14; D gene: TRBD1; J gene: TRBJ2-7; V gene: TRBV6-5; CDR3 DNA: TGTGCCAGCAGGTCAACAGGGGCTGGTTACGAGCAGTACTTC; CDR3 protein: CASRSTGAGYEQYF
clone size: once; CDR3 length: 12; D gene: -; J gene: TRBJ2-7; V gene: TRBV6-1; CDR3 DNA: TGTGCCAGCAAACTACAGGGCTACGAGCAGTACTTC; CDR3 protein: CASKLQGYEQYF
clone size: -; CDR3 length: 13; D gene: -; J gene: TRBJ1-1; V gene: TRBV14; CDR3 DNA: TGTGCCAGCAGCCAATGGCTGAACACTGAAGCTTTCTTT; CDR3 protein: CASSQWLNTEAFF
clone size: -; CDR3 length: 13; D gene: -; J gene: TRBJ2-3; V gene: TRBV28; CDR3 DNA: TGTGCCAGCAGGTCCTACGGGCTAGATACGCAGTATTTT; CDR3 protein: CASRSYGLDTQYF
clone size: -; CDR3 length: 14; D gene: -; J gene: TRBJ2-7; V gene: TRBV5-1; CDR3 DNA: TGCGCCAGCAGCTTCGGGGGTTCCTCCTACGAGCAGTACTTC; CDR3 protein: CASSFGGSSYEQYF
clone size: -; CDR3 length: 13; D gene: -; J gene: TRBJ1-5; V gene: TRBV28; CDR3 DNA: TGTGCCAGCATGAGTCTGAGCAATCAGCCCCAGCATTTT; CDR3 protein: CASMSLSNQPQHF
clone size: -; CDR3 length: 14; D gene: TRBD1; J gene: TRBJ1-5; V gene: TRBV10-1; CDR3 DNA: TGCGCCAGCAGTCCAGGGGGCCGCAATCAGCCCCAGCATTTT; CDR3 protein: CASSPGGRNQPQHF
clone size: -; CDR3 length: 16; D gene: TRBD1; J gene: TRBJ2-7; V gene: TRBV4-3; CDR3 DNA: TGCGCCAGCAGCCAAGGGGGGACAGGGGGCTTCGGCGAGCAGTACTTC; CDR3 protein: CASSQGGTGGFGEQYF
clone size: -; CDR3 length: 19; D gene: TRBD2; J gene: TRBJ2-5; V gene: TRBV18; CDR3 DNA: TGTGCCAGCTCACCAATAGGCGGGAGGGCCCCTAAAGGACAAGAGACCCAGTACTTC; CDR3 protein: CASSPIGGRAPKGQETQYF
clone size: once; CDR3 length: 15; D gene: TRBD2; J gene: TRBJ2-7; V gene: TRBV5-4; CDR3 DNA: TGTGCCAGCAGCCCAGTAGCGGGACTTTCCTACGAGCAGTACTTC; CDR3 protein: CASSPVAGLSYEQYF
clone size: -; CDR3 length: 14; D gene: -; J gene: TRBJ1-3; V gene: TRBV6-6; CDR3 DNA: TGTGCCAGCTCCGGGGACCGACTTGGAAACACCATATATTTT; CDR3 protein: CASSGDRLGNTIYF
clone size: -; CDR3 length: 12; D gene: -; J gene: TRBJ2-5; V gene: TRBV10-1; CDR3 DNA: TGCGCCAGCAGTGAGCACGGAAAGACCCAGTACTTC; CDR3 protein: CASSEHGKTQYF
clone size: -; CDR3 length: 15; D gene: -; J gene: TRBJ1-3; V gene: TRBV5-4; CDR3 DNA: TGTGCCAGCAGCTTGGAGGTCGGCCCCGGAAACACCATATATTTT; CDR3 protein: CASSLEVGPGNTIYF
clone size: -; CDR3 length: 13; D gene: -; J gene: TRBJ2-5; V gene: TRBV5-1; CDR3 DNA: TGCGCCAGCAGCTTGATTGTTTGGGAGACCCAGTACTTC; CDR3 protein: CASSLIVWETQYF
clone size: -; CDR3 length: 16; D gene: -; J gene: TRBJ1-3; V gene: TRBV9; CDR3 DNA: TGTGCCAGCAGCGTAGCAGGGTGGGAAGCTGGAAACACCATATATTTT; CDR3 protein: CASSVAGWEAGNTIYF
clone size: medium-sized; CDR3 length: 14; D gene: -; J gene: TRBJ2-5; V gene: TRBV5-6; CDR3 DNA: TGTGCCAGCAGCTTGGATGGACGGGAAGAGACCCAGTACTTC; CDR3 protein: CASSLDGREETQYF
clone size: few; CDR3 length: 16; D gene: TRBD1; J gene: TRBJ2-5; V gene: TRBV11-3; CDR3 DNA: TGTGCCAGCAGCCTCGGACAGGGGGACAACCAAGAGACCCAGTACTTC; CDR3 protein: CASSLGQGDNQETQYF
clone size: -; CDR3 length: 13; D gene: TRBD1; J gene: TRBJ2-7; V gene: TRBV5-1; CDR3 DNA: TGCGCCAGCAGCCTACTGGGGACAGCCGAGCAGTACTTC; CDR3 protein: CASSLLGTAEQYF
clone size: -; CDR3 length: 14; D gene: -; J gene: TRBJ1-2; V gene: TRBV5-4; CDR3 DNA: TGTGCCAGCAGCTTAATTACAGGAGCCTATGGCTACACCTTC; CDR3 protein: CASSLITGAYGYTF
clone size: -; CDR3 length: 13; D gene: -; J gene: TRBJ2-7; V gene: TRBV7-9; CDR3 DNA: TGTGCCAGCAGCTTAGTATGGAACTACGAGCAGTACTTC; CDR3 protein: CASSLVWNYEQYF
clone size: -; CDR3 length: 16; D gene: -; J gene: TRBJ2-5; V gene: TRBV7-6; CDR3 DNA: TGTGCCAGCAGCTTAGGACTTGGTCCCCAAAGGGAGACCCAGTACTTC; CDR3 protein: CASSLGLGPQRETQYF
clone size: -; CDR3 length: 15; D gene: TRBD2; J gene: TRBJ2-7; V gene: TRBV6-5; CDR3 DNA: TGTGCCAGCAGTTACTCGGGTCCGCGGGAGGGTGAGCAGTACTTC; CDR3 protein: CASSYSGPREGEQYF